This T cell receptor beta chain was obtained from a study of T cell changes during pregnancy in multiple sclerosis. The table came from immunoSEQ multiplex PCR; TCRdb's copy has only in-frame clones and leaves some out. The table has roughly 60,000 clones, about 91% seen once. This material consisted of peripheral blood, taken before pregnancy. This sequence originates from a female donor with multiple sclerosis, enrolled in a pregnancy study.

DNA of the CDR3: TGTGCCAGCAGCCGGGACAGCTATGGCTACACCTTC. This gives the protein CASSRDSYGYTF. This chain joins TRBV14 and TRBJ1-2; 7 bases are a match to TRBD1. The V gene end was trimmed by 4 bases and the J gene end by 4 bases; junction bases not matched to a gene: 0. The CDR3 extends over 12 amino acids. Looked up from germline, CDR1 is SGHDN and CDR2 is FVKESK.